Included here is one TCR beta chain sequence, with context. Its antigen remains unidentified. This specimen belongs to a study of cytomegalovirus exposure and HLA in healthy donors. General study findings and limits: A few chains tied to CMV proved CMV antigen-specific in vitro. An Asian-associated ancestry cluster reportedly showed fewer N-insertions than the approximately 700-donor mean in a later analysis.

Both 60 Vbeta primers and 13 Jbeta primers went into the PCR. Repertoires were generated with immunoSEQ multiplex PCR, while TCRdb's copy carries only in-frame clones and drops some. The repertoire holds approximately 170,000 clones, approximately 76% seen once, with about 5% in the top ten. Germline CDR1 reads MNHNS; CDR2 reads SASEGT. The CDR3 totals 15 residues. Deletions cut 1 base from V and 4 bases from J, with 13 bases between. Donors showed nominal health when sampled, although they likely had unrecorded immune exposures. The clonotype comes from a woman aged 18-35 years in good health and CMV-seropositive. The chain has TRBV6-1 and TRBJ1-2, with D tentatively TRBD1 (5 bases). The sample comprised PBMCs. CDR3 in amino acids: CASSEGVQVFYGYTF. The CDR3 coding sequence is TGTGCCAGCAGTGAAGGGGTACAGGTCTTCTATGGCTACACCTTC.